The clone carrying this TCR beta chain occurred a few times. What it binds is not known. Patients newly diagnosed with hyperthyroidism, under 2 months' duration, were aged 18 to 65, the study reports. Clinical symptoms and serum thyroxine were used for diagnosis; TRAb, thyroid ultrasound and orbital computed tomography were also relied on. CDR3 regions of TCR beta were amplified from RNA transcripts. HTBI-primed RT-PCR formed the first round, and a multiplex PCR formed the second. TCRdb ran MiXCR on the multiplex PCR reads and lists one entry per CDR3 protein. This table has roughly 600,000 distinct CDR3 sequences, less than 45% appearing once. This entry belongs to a study of Graves' ophthalmopathy and Graves' hyperthyroidism. Trimming removed 6 bases at V and 9 bases at J, with 15 bases between. The CDR3 has 13 amino acids. Germline V CDR1 and CDR2: MNHEY, SVGAGI. Regarding the study as a whole: Most expanded clonotypes in thyroid above 0.001 frequency also showed up in blood.

The sequenced material came from peripheral blood or thyroid tissue (not recorded which). This chain uses TRBV6-5 with TRBJ1-5; D is unresolved. The receptor was isolated from an adult man with Graves' hyperthyroidism. As DNA, the CDR3 is TGTGCCAGCAGCCCTACGGGGTTTCGGCCCCAGCATTTT. It translates to CASSPTGFRPQHF.